These 13 T cell receptor beta chains were all obtained from the same sample, sequenced in a study of T-cell reconstitution after alpha-beta-depleted transplantation in children. Library preparation (for TCRbeta) was performed with unique molecular identifiers. Via MiXCR, TCRdb re-called the PCR reads, giving one row per CDR3 protein. The data contain fewer than 550,000 distinct CDR3 sequences, roughly a tenth of them seen just once; the ten biggest clones take up 4.5% to 6.5%. Sequenced material: PBMCs from the stem cell graft donor, taken from the stem cell graft. The receptors originated from a human donor who donated a stem cell graft to a child with acute myeloid leukemia.

The sample holds a few counts of this clonotype. The rearrangement links TRBV2 to TRBJ2-1, with 9 bases fitting TRBD2. The CDR3 loop spans 19 amino acids. The germline V gene has CDR1 SNHLY and CDR2 FYNNEI. The V and J ends lost 8 bases and 0 bases, in that order; junction bases with no gene match: 17. CDR3 sequence (DNA): TGTGCCAGCGAGACAGCGGGAGGCGGCGATCTTAGCTCCTACAATGAGCAGTTCTTC. Protein sequence: CASETAGGGDLSSYNEQFF.

Ten or more counts support this clonotype. The genes are TRBV6-5 and TRBJ1-6; D is unclear. Trimming stripped 5 bases from V and 8 bases from J, with 10 bases between. Germline V gene sequence: CDR1 MNHEY, CDR2 SVGAGI. The length of the CDR3 is 13 residues. The CDR3 nucleotides are TGTGCCAGCAGTCTGGGTCGGGATTCACCCCTCCACTTT. Translation gives CASSLGRDSPLHF.

This clonotype turned up a few times. This rearrangement joins TRBV29-1 to TRBJ1-4; D is perhaps TRBD1 (5 bases). With 3 bases removed from V and 8 bases from J, the gap between germline ends came to 13 bases. From germline, CDR1 is SQVTM and CDR2 ANQGSEA. The CDR3 extends over 13 amino acids. The CDR3 DNA is TGCAGCGTTGAGATGACAGAGGACGAAAAACTGTTTTTT. Translating it yields CSVEMTEDEKLFF.

At least ten counts were recorded for this clonotype. The V gene is TRBV10-3, the J gene TRBJ2-7, with TRBD1 identical over 10 bases. Losses at the gene ends were 4 bases for V and 1 base for J; bases not matched to a gene: 7. The CDR3 covers 16 residues. CDR1 and CDR2 from the germline V gene are ENHRY and SYGVKD. CDR3 region: CAISAKGQGISYEQYF. CDR3 sequence (DNA): TGTGCCATCAGTGCCAAGGGACAGGGGATTTCCTACGAGCAGTACTTC.

This clonotype has a handful of counts. The chain links TRBV15 to TRBJ1-5; D not resolved. The V end lost 3 bases, the J end lost 2 bases, and 11 bases lay between the germline ends. This CDR3 region has 15 residues. The germline gives CDR1 LNHNV, CDR2 YYDKDF (reference sequence). CDR3: CATSSRWGGNQPQHF. For the CDR3, the DNA is TGTGCCACCAGCAGCCGGTGGGGTGGCAATCAGCCCCAGCATTTT.

This chain joins TRBV29-1 and TRBJ2-3; D may be TRBD1 (6 bases). Germline loops: CDR1 SQVTM, CDR2 ANQGSEA. The V and J ends lost 8 bases and 2 bases respectively, with 14 bases between them. The CDR3 has 13 amino acids. The CDR3 loop reads CSICRQDTDTQYF. CDR3 in DNA: TGCAGCATATGCAGACAGGACACAGATACGCAGTATTTT.

This clonotype was counted a few times. The V call is TRBV12-3 or TRBV12-4, the J call TRBJ1-2; TRBD1 might be the D (6 bases). CDR3 size: 15 residues. The V gene lost 8 bases and the J gene lost 8 bases, with 24 bases spanning the gap. CDR3 DNA: TGTGCCAGCGGAGCGATAATCCGGGACACCGGAGGCTACACCTTC. It yields the protein CASGAIIRDTGGYTF.

V and J are TRBV5-1 and TRBJ1-2, with 7 bases that match TRBD1. CDR1 is SGHRS, CDR2 YFSETQ, per germline. Trimming at V came to 3 bases and at J to 4 bases, leaving 9 bases not matched to a gene. This CDR3 is 15 amino acids long. As DNA, the CDR3 is TGCGCCAGCAGCTCCTCGACAGGGTTTTTCTATGGCTACACCTTC. Residues: CASSSSTGFFYGYTF.

In this sample, this clonotype turned up many times. V usage is TRBV19 and J usage is TRBJ2-2; D gene uncertain. Germline V CDR1 and CDR2: LNHDA, SQIVND (reference sequence). Trimming removed 1 base at V and 5 bases at J, with 8 bases between. The CDR3 runs 14 residues. CDR3 amino acids: CASSIGDRTGELFF. As DNA, the CDR3 is TGTGCCAGTAGTATAGGCGACCGGACCGGGGAGCTGTTTTTT.

The chain combines TRBV6-5 with TRBJ1-5; D is perhaps TRBD1 (6 bases). Trimming took 7 bases from V and 0 from J, leaving 16 bases between them. Germline CDR1 MNHEY, CDR2 SVGAGI. The CDR3 is 16 residues long. DNA for the CDR3: TGTGCCAGCATTTATTATGAGGGGGTTAGCAATCAGCCCCAGCATTTT. Residues: CASIYYEGVSNQPQHF.

The chain carries TRBV4-1 and TRBJ1-4, with 9 bases that match TRBD1. Looked up from germline, CDR1 is MGHRA and CDR2 is YSYEKL. CDR3 size: 14 residues. J gave up 8 bases and V 3 bases, and 4 bases lay outside the gene matches. CDR3 sequence: CASSQDRGGEKLFF. CDR3 nucleotide sequence: TGCGCCAGCAGCCAGGACAGGGGAGGGGAAAAACTGTTTTTT.

This clonotype has more than one count but fewer than ten. The V call is TRBV19, the J call TRBJ2-7; 7 bases map to TRBD1. This CDR3 has 15 amino acids. Trimming at V came to 6 bases and at J to 3 bases, leaving 11 bases not matched to a gene. Per the germline V gene, CDR1 is LNHDA and CDR2 is SQIVND (reference sequence). CDR3 sequence reads: CASSKGTRGLYEQYF. CDR3 bases: TGTGCCAGTAGCAAGGGGACAAGGGGGCTCTACGAGCAGTACTTC.

In its sample, this clonotype was seen a few times. V is TRBV5-1 and J is TRBJ1-1; 10 nucleotides line up with TRBD1. The germline gives CDR1 SGHRS, CDR2 YFSETQ. J lost 0 bases, V lost 4 bases, and 6 bases had no gene match. There are 16 residues in the CDR3. CDR3 sequence: CASSAGTGVMNTEAFF. In DNA, the CDR3 is TGCGCCAGCAGCGCCGGGACAGGGGTCATGAACACTGAAGCTTTCTTT. Variable domain in full (rest from reference TRBV5-1 and TRBJ1-1): KAGVTQTPRYLIKTRGQQVTLSCSPISGHRSVSWYQQTPGQGLQFLFEYFSETQRNKGNFPGRFSGRQFSNSRSEMNVSTLELGDSALYLCASSAGTGVMNTEAFFGQGTRLTVV.